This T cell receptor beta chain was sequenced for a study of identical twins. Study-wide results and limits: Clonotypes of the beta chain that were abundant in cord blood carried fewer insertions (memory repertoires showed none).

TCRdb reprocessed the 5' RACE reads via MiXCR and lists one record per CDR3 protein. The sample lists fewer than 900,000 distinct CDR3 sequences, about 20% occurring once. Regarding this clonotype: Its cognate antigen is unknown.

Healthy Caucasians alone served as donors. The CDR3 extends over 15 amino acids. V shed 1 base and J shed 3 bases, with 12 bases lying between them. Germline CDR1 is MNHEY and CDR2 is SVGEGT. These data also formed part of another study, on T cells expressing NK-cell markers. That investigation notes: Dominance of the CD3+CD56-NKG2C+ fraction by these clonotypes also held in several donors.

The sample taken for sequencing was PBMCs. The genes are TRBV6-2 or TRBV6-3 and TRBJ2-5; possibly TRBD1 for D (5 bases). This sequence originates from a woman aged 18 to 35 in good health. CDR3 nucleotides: TGTGCCAGCAGTTACTATGGGGCCAGCGAAGAGACCCAGTACTTC. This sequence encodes CASSYYGASEETQYF.